Described below is a single TCR beta chain sequence and its context. Its matching antigen is unknown. These data belong to a study of T cells after yellow fever vaccination. For TCR, cDNA came from 5'RACE template switching, which added a universal primer site and UMIs. A single record per CDR3 protein comes from TCRdb applying MiXCR to the 5' RACE reads. The table shows 150,000 to 200,000 distinct CDR3 sequences, with roughly 9.6% occurring only once. Study-level results: It was the secondary response that reached its peak faster, day 5 versus 15, but it was weaker. Clones from primary vaccination mostly reappeared after the booster (96% CD4, about 88% CD8).

Per germline, CDR1 SEHNR and CDR2 FQNEAQ (reference sequence). The V gene lost 4 bases and the J gene lost 7 bases, with 10 bases spanning the gap. This CDR3 spans 13 amino acids. The chain couples TRBV7-9 to TRBJ1-4; D not resolved. The source of this sequence is a man in his late teens or twenties who received the YFV17D yellow fever vaccine. The specimen comprised CD8+ T cells sorted from PBMCs, sampled 15 days after the yellow fever booster vaccination. CDR3 residues: CASSSAAGEKLFF. CDR3 DNA sequence: TGTGCCAGCAGCTCGGCCGCGGGTGAAAAACTGTTTTTT.